These 18 T cell receptor beta chains came from one sample sequenced in a study of T cell responses to AZD1222 COVID-19 vaccine. Data came from immunoSEQ multiplex PCR; TCRdb stores just in-frame clones and leaves some out. Among 110,000 to 150,000 clones listed, around nine tenths were seen once. Sequencing was performed on peripheral blood, taken on day 0 of AZD1222 vaccination. The receptor set was obtained from an adult in good health.

This rearrangement joins TRBV15 to TRBJ2-2, with 7 positions matching TRBD1. The J segment lost 1 base and the V segment lost 6 bases, leaving 5 bases of the junction unmatched. Germline V gene data show CDR1 as LNHNV and CDR2 as YYDKDF (reference sequence). The CDR3 length is 15 residues. DNA of the CDR3: TGTGCCACCAGAGGGACAGAGATGAACACCGGGGAGCTGTTTTTT. Translated: CATRGTEMNTGELFF. Full variable domain (rest looked up from reference TRBV15 and TRBJ2-2): DAMVIQNPRYQVTQFGKPVTLSCSQTLNHNVMYWYQQKSSQAPKLLFHYYDKDFNNEADTPDNFQSRRPNTSFCFLDIRSPGLGDTAMYLCATRGTEMNTGELFFGEGSRLTVL.

This chain connects TRBV7-2 to TRBJ1-1; 7 nucleotides line up with TRBD1. CDR1 is SGHTA, CDR2 FQGNSA, per germline. This CDR3 spans 15 amino acids. Trimming took 3 bases from V and 5 from J; bases not matched to a gene: 9. The CDR3 spells CASSFIARGTTEAFF. The CDR3 nucleotides read TGTGCCAGCAGCTTCATTGCCAGGGGGACGACTGAAGCTTTCTTT.

The rearrangement uses TRBV6-5 and TRBJ2-2, with no clear D. CDR1 MNHEY and CDR2 SVGAGI come from the germline V gene. With 5 bases removed from V and 4 bases from J, the gap between germline ends came to 5 bases. CDR3 length equals 12 residues. CDR3 DNA sequence: TGTGCCAGCAGTAGGACCACCGGGGAGCTGTTTTTT. This sequence encodes CASSRTTGELFF.

This chain joins TRBV7-2 and TRBJ1-6; the D gene is possibly TRBD1 (5 bases). Looked up from germline, CDR1 is SGHTA and CDR2 is FQGNSA. V was pared by 2 bases and J by 8 bases, with 19 bases between. The CDR3 is made up of 17 amino acids. In DNA, the CDR3 is TGTGCCAGCAGCTTACTGGTTGGTTGGGGGAACGATTCACCCCTCCACTTT. Protein sequence: CASSLLVGWGNDSPLHF.

The V call is TRBV5-1, the J call TRBJ2-1; possible D gene TRBD2, 6 bases. Germline-derived CDR1 and CDR2 are SGHRS and YFSETQ. V lost 3 bases and J 8 bases, leaving 18 bases between the germline ends. The CDR3 covers 15 residues. This CDR3 is CASSSPSGLGYEQFF. CDR3 DNA: TGCGCCAGCAGCTCCCCCAGCGGGCTTGGGTATGAGCAGTTCTTC.

The V call is TRBV6-2 or TRBV6-3, the J call TRBJ2-5; 12 bases are shared with TRBD2. Germline loops: CDR1 MNHEY, CDR2 SVGEGT. The CDR3 spans 15 residues. After removal of 8 bases from V and 2 bases from J, the junction contained 6 bases not matched to a gene. The CDR3 loop reads CASGRGTSGQETQYF. The CDR3 DNA reads TGTGCCAGCGGCCGCGGGACTAGCGGGCAAGAGACCCAGTACTTC.

V usage is TRBV3-1 (or the pseudogene TRBV3-2) and J usage is TRBJ2-5, with 14 bases aligning to TRBD2. CDR3 length: 16 amino acids. V was clipped by 4 bases and J by 5 bases; unmatched bases: 6. Per the germline V gene, CDR1 is LGHDT and CDR2 is YNNKEL (reference sequence). CDR3 bases: TGTGCCAGCAGCCCGACTAGCGGGAGGGCCGTGGAGACCCAGTACTTC. The encoded protein is CASSPTSGRAVETQYF.

This clone has a handful of counts. The chain employs TRBV27 and TRBJ2-1; D not resolved. The CDR3 consists of 12 residues. With 7 bases removed from V and 5 bases from J, the gap between germline ends came to 9 bases. The germline gives CDR1 MNHEY, CDR2 SMNVEV (reference sequence). This chain's CDR3 is CASIGFNNEQFF. CDR3 DNA: TGTGCCAGCATTGGCTTTAACAATGAGCAGTTCTTC.

The chain links TRBV7-2 to TRBJ2-5, with 12 bases identical to TRBD2. The CDR3 sequence is 16 residues long. The J segment lost 5 bases and the V segment lost 0 bases, leaving 4 bases of the junction unmatched. Germline CDR1 and CDR2: SGHTA and FQGNSA. DNA for the CDR3: TGTGCCAGCAGCTTAGCGACCGGGACTAGCGGGGAGACCCAGTACTTC. It codes for CASSLATGTSGETQYF.

This chain connects TRBV5-4 to TRBJ2-5, with 8 positions matching TRBD1. Germline CDR1 reads SGHNT; CDR2 reads YYREEE (reference sequence). This CDR3 comprises 15 residues. Losses at the gene ends were 7 bases for V and 3 bases for J; bases not matched to a gene: 11. The CDR3 region has the DNA TGTGCCAGCGGCCGGACAGGGATTAATAAAGAGACCCAGTACTTC. Translating gives CASGRTGINKETQYF. Complete variable domain (other parts from reference TRBV5-4 and TRBJ2-5): ETGVTQSPTHLIKTRGQQVTLRCSSQSGHNTVSWYQQALGQGPQFIFQYYREEENGRGNFPPRFSGLQFPNYSSELNVNALELDDSALYLCASGRTGINKETQYFGPGTRLLVL.

The chain combines TRBV28 with TRBJ1-5; 9 nucleotides agree with TRBD1. This CDR3 is built from 14 residues. J lost 5 bases, V lost 6 bases, and 5 bases had no gene match. Germline V CDR1 and CDR2: MDHEN, SYDVKM. In DNA form, the CDR3 reads TGTGCCAGCAGCCCCGGACAGGGGTATCAGCCCCAGCATTTT. Its protein product is CASSPGQGYQPQHF.

This sequence joins TRBV4-1 and TRBJ2-3; 8 nucleotides match TRBD2. The length of the CDR3 is 15 residues. Germline V lookup: CDR1 MGHRA, CDR2 YSYEKL. V was pared by 4 bases and J by 1 base, with 4 bases of the junction left unmatched. The CDR3 DNA sequence: TGCGCCAGCAGCCTACTAGCGGAGCGCACAGATACGCAGTATTTT. Its translation is CASSLLAERTDTQYF.

Details on this clone: The sample carries other DNA sequences with the same CDR3. V gene TRBV4-2 combines with J gene TRBJ2-7; 7 bases match TRBD2. CDR3 length equals 14 residues. Per germline, CDR1 LGHNA and CDR2 YNFKEQ. V shed 1 base, J shed 0 bases, and the junction held 0 bases outside the gene matches. CDR3 coding DNA: TGTGCCAGCAGCCAAGCGGGAGGCTCCTACGAGCAGTACTTC. Amino acid sequence: CASSQAGGSYEQYF.

This clone was seen just once. The chain uses TRBV9 and TRBJ2-7; tentatively, D is TRBD2 (6 bases). V lost 3 bases and J 4 bases, leaving 14 bases between the germline ends. The CDR3 is made up of 14 amino acids. CDR1 is SGDLS and CDR2 is YYNGEE in the germline V gene. This CDR3 is CASSARLVPYEQYF. The CDR3 DNA reads TGTGCCAGCAGCGCCAGACTAGTCCCATACGAGCAGTACTTC.

Only one count was recorded for this clone. The chain is built from TRBV11-2 and TRBJ1-5; 9 positions match TRBD1. This CDR3 has 17 amino acids. Germline lookup yields CDR1 SGHAT and CDR2 FQNNGV. V lost 5 bases and J lost 0; bases outside the gene matches: 8. The CDR3 coding sequence is TGTGCCAGCAGCCCCGGGACAGGGTCATATAGCAATCAGCCCCAGCATTTT. Translating gives CASSPGTGSYSNQPQHF.

V gene TRBV18 combines with J gene TRBJ2-7; 7 nucleotides agree with TRBD1. The J segment lost 2 bases and the V segment lost 2 bases, leaving 6 bases of the junction unmatched. Germline CDR1 is KGHSH and CDR2 is LQKENI. The CDR3 is 15 amino acids. The CDR3 region has the DNA TGTGCCAGCTCACCAGGCAGGGGGTCTACCTACGAGCAGTACTTC. Its protein product is CASSPGRGSTYEQYF.

This chain connects TRBV6-5 to TRBJ2-3; tentative D call: TRBD2 (7 bases). Germline V lookup: CDR1 MNHEY, CDR2 SVGAGI. The CDR3 extends over 15 amino acids. V was clipped by 6 bases and J by 4 bases, with 17 bases between them. The CDR3 protein is CASRRGGVRADTQYF. CDR3 DNA: TGTGCCAGCAGGAGGGGGGGAGTAAGGGCAGATACGCAGTATTTT.

V usage is TRBV11-2 and J usage is TRBJ1-2; D gene unclear. Germline-derived CDR1 and CDR2 are SGHAT and FQNNGV. The germline V and J ends were trimmed by 3 bases and 0 bases, with 5 bases remaining between them. The CDR3 sequence is 13 residues long. CDR3 region: CASSFSANYGYTF. CDR3 in DNA: TGTGCCAGCAGCTTTTCGGCTAACTATGGCTACACCTTC.